This T cell receptor beta chain was documented in a study of T-cell reconstitution after alpha-beta-depleted transplantation in children. Unique molecular identifiers were incorporated into the prepared TCRbeta library. TCRdb analysed the PCR reads with MiXCR anew, one entry per CDR3 protein. The sample has over 550,000 distinct CDR3 sequences; about 10% are singletons. This CDR3 has 15 residues. The V end lost 0 bases, the J end lost 2 bases, and 9 bases lay between the germline ends. CDR1 is LGHDT, CDR2 YNNKEL, per germline (reference sequence). The chain combines TRBV3-1 with TRBJ2-3; no firm D call. The sequences come from PBMCs from the stem cell graft donor, collected from the stem cell graft. This clonotype originated in a human donor who donated a stem cell graft to a child with acute myeloid leukemia. CDR3 protein: CASSQDRVPTDTQYF. The CDR3 coding sequence is TGTGCCAGCAGCCAAGACCGAGTCCCCACAGATACGCAGTATTTT.